The T cell receptor beta chain described here comes from a study of cytomegalovirus exposure and HLA in healthy donors. Overall study: From donors who were HLA-typed, an early data release held about 85 million unique TCRs. The Caucasian-associated ancestry cluster contained about 80% of the 398 genotyped donors. General study points: For TCR beta chains, V- and J-gene trimming was later linked to a missense DCLRE1C variant. The records held CMV serostatus as the only immune exposure information.

About this clone itself: The target antigen is unknown.

The primer mix had 60 Vbeta and 13 Jbeta primers. The data were produced by immunoSEQ multiplex PCR, yet TCRdb's version contains in-frame clones alone and is incomplete. The profile shows about 160,000 clones, almost 80% of them singletons. Trimming at V came to 6 bases and at J to 4 bases, leaving 8 bases not matched to a gene. The germline gives CDR1 SGHNT, CDR2 YENEEA. The CDR3 has 16 residues. The V gene is TRBV11-3, the J gene TRBJ2-3, with TRBD2 identical over 12 bases. This TCR was recovered from a male donor in good health and CMV-seronegative. Sequenced sample: PBMCs. In DNA form, the CDR3 reads TGTGCCAGCAGTTTCTCTAGCGGGGGGGCCGCAGATACGCAGTATTTT. It encodes CASSFSSGGAADTQYF.